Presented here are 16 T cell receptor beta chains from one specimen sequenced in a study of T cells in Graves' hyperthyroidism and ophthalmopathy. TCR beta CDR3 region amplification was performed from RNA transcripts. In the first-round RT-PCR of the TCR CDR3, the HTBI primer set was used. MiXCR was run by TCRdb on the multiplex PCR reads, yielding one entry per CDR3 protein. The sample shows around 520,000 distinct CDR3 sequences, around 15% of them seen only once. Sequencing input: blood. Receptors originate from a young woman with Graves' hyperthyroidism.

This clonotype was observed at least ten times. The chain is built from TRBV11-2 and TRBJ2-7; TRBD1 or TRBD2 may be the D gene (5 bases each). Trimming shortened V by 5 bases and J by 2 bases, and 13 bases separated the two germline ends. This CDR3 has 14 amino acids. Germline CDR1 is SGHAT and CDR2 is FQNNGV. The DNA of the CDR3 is TGTGCCAGCAGCACCGGGACGATGACCTACGAGCAGTACGTC. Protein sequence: CASSTGTMTYEQYV.

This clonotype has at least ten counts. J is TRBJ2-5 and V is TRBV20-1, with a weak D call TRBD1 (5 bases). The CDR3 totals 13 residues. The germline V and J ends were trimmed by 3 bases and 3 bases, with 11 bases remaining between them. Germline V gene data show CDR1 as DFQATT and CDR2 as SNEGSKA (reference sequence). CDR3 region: CSASLGRKETQYF. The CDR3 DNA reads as TGCAGTGCTAGTCTGGGGCGCAAAGAGACCCAGTACTTC.

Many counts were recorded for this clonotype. CDR3 region: CASSLAAEPVSYNEQFF. Here the CDR3 DNA reads TGCGCCAGCAGCTTGGCCGCCGAACCAGTCTCCTACAATGAGCAGTTCTTC. The rearrangement joins TRBV5-1 to TRBJ2-1; D gene ambiguous. The V end lost 0 bases, the J end lost 0 bases, and 13 bases lay between the germline ends. This CDR3 is 17 amino acids long. Per germline, CDR1 SGHRS and CDR2 YFSETQ.

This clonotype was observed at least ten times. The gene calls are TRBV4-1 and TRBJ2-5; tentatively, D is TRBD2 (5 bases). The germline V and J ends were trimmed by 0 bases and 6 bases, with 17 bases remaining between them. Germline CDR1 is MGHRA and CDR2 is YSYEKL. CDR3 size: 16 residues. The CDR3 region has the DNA TGCGCCAGCAGCCAAGAGAGTGGCAGCACGGGGAAGACCCAGTACTTC. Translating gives CASSQESGSTGKTQYF.

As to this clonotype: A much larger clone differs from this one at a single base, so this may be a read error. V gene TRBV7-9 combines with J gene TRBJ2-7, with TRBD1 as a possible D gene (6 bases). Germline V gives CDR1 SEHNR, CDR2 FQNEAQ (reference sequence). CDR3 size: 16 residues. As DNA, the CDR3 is TGTGCCAGCAGCCCTCTTGCAGGGGATCCCTCCTGCGAGCAGTACGTC. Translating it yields CASSPLAGDPSCEQYV.

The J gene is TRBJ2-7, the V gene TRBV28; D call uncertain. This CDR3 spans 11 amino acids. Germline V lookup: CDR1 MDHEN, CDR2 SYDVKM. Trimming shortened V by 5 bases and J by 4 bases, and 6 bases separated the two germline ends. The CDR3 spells CASSRRYEQYF. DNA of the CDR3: TGTGCCAGCAGTCGTCGTTACGAGCAGTACTTC.

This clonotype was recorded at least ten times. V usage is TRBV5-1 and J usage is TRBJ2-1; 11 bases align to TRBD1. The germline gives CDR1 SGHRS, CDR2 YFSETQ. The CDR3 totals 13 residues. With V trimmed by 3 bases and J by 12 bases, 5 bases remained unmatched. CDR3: CASSWGQGDPQFF. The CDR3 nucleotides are TGCGCCAGCAGCTGGGGACAGGGGGATCCGCAGTTCTTC.

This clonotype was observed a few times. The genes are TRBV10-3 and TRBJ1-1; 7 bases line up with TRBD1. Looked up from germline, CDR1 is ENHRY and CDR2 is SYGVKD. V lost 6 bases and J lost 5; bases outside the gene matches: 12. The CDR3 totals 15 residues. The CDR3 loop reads CAIRGVQGTRTEAFF. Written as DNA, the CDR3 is TGTGCCATCAGAGGAGTACAGGGGACTAGGACTGAAGCTTTCTTT.

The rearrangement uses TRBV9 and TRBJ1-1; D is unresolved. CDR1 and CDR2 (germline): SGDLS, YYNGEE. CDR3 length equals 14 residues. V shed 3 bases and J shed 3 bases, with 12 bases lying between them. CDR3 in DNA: TGTGCCAGCAGCGCAATGCCAGAGGACACTGAAGCTTTCTTT. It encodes CASSAMPEDTEAFF.

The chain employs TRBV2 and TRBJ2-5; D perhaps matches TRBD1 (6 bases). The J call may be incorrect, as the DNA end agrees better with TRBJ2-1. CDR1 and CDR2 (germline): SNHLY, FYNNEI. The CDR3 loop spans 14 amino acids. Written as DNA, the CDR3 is TGTGCCAGCAGCTCCCAGGGGATCCAAGAGACCCAGTTCTTC. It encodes CASSSQGIQETQFF.

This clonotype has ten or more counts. CDR3 residues: CASSSNRGEQYF. The CDR3 coding sequence is TGTGCCAGCAGTTCCAACAGGGGCGAGCAGTACTTC. This rearrangement joins TRBV2 to TRBJ2-7; 7 nucleotides align to TRBD1. The CDR3 consists of 12 residues. Germline CDR1 and CDR2: SNHLY and FYNNEI. The junction had 4 bases not matched to a gene; V was cut back by 5 bases and J by 6 bases.

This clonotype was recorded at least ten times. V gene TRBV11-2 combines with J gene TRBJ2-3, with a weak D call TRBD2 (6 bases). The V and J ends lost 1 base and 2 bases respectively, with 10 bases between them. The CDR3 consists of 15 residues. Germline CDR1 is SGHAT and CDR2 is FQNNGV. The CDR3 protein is CASSLGGGFTDTQYF. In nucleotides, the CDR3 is TGTGCCAGCAGCTTAGGGGGAGGCTTCACAGATACGCAGTATTTT.

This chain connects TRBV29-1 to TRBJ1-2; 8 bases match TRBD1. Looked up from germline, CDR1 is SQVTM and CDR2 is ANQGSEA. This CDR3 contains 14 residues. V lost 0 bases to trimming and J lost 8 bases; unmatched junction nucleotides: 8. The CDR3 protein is CSVEEQGVGWGYTF. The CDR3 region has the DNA TGCAGCGTTGAAGAACAGGGGGTTGGATGGGGCTACACCTTC. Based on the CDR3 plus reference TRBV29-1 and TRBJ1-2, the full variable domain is SAVISQKPSRDICQRGTSLTIQCQVDSQVTMMFWYRQQPGQSLTLIATANQGSEATYESGFVIDKFPISRPNLTFSTLTVSNMSPEDSSIYLCSVEEQGVGWGYTFGSGTRLTVV.

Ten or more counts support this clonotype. This CDR3 reads CASSFRTGVGETQYF. The CDR3 bases are TGTGCCAGCAGCTTCCGGACAGGGGTAGGAGAGACCCAGTACTTC. The chain couples TRBV5-6 to TRBJ2-5; 9 bases align to TRBD1. This CDR3 is built from 15 residues. The germline V gene has CDR1 SGHDT and CDR2 YYEEEE. V shed 2 bases, J shed 4 bases, and the junction held 6 bases outside the gene matches.

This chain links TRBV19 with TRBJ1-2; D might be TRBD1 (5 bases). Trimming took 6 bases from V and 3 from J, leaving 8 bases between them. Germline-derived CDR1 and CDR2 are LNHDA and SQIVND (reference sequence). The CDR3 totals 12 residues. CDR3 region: CASRSRDYGYTF. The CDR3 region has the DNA TGTGCCAGTAGGTCCAGGGACTATGGCTACACCTTC.

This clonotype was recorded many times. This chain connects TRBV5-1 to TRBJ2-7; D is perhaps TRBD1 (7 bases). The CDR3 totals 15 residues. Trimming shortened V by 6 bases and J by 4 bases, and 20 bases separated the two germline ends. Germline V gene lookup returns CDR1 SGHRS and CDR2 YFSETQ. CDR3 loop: CASTDSYRGGYEQYF. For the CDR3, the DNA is TGCGCCAGCACCGACTCTTACAGGGGAGGATACGAGCAGTACTTC. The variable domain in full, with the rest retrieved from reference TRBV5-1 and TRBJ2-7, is KAGVTQTPRYLIKTRGQQVTLSCSPISGHRSVSWYQQTPGQGLQFLFEYFSETQRNKGNFPGRFSGRQFSNSRSEMNVSTLELGDSALYLCASTDSYRGGYEQYFGPGTRLTVT.